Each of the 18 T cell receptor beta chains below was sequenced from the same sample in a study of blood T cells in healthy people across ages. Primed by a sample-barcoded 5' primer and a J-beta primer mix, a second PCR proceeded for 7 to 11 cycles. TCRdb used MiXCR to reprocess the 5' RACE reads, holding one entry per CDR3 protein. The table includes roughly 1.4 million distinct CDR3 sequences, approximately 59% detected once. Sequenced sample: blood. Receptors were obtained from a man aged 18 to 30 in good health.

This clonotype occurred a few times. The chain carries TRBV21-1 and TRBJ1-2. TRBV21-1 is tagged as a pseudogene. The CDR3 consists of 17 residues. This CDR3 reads CASPTGVGTEANYGYTF. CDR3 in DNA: TGTGCCAGTCCTACCGGGGTGGGGACGGAAGCTAACTATGGCTACACCTTC.

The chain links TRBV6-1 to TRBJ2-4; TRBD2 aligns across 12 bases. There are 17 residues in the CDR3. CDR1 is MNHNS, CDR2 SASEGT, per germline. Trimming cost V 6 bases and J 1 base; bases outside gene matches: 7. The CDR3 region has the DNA TGTGCCAGCAGATCAGGACTAGCGGGACGGGCCAAAAACATTCAGTACTTC. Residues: CASRSGLAGRAKNIQYF.

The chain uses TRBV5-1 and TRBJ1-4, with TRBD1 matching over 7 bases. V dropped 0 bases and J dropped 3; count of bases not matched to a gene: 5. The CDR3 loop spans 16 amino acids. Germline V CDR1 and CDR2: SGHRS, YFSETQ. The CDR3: CASSLGIGGPNEKLFF. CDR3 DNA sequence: TGCGCCAGCAGCTTGGGCATAGGGGGCCCTAATGAAAAACTGTTTTTT.

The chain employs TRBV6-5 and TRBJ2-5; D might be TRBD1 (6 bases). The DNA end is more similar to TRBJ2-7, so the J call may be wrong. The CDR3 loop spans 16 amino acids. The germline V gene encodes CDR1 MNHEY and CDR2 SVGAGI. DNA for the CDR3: TGTGCCAGCACCAGGGGCCCCTCTGGGAGTCAGCACGAGCAGTACTTC. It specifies CASTRGPSGSQHEQYF.

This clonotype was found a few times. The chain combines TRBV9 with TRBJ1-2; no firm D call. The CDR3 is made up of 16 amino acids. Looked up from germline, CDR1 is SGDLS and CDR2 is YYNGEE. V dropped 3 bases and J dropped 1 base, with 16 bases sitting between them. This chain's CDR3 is CASSDHLAGRNYGYTF. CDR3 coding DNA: TGTGCCAGCAGCGATCATTTGGCAGGACGTAACTATGGCTACACCTTC.

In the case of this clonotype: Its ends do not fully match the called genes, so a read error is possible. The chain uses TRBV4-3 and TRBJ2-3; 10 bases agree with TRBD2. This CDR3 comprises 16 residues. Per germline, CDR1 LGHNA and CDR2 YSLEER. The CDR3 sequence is CASSQTSGEGADAQYF. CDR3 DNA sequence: TGCGCCAGCAGCCAAACTAGCGGGGAAGGGGCAGATGCGCAGTATTTT.

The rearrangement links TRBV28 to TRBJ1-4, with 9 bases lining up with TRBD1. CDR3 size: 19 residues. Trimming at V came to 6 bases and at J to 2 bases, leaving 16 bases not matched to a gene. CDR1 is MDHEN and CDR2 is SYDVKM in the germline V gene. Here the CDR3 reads CASRILTGTGITTNEKLFF. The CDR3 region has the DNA TGTGCCAGCAGAATTTTAACCGGGACAGGGATTACGACTAATGAAAAACTGTTTTTT.

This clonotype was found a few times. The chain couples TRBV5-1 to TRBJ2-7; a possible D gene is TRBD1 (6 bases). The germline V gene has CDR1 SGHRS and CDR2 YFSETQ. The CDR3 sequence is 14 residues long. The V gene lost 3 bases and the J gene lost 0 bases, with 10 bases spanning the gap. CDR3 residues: CASSSGQNSYEQYF. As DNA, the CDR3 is TGCGCCAGCAGCTCCGGACAGAACTCCTACGAGCAGTACTTC.

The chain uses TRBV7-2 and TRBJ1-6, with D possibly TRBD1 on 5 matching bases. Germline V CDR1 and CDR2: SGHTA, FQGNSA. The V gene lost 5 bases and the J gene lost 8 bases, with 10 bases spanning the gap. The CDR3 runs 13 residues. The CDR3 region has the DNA TGTGCCAGCAGCCCATGGGGGGATTCACCCCTCCACTTT. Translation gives CASSPWGDSPLHF.

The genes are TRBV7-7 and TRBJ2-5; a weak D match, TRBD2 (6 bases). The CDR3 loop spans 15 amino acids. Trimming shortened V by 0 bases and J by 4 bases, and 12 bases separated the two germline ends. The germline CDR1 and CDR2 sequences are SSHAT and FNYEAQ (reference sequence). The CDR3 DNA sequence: TGTGCCAGCAGCTTAGCAACCGTGGGAGGAGAGACCCAGTACTTC. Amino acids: CASSLATVGGETQYF.

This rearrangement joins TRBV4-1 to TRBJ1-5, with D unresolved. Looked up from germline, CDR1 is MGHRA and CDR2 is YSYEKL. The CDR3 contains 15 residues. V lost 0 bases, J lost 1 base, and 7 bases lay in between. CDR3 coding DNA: TGCGCCAGCAGCCAAGATCATAACAGCAATCAGCCCCAGCATTTT. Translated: CASSQDHNSNQPQHF.

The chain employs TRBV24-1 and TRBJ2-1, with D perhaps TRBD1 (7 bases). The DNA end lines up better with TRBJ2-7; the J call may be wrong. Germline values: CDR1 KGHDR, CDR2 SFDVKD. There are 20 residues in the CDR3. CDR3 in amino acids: CATSEPRDSDRESSYNEQYF. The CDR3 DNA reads TGTGCCACCAGCGAACCCCGGGACAGCGATCGGGAGAGCTCCTACAATGAGCAGTACTTC.

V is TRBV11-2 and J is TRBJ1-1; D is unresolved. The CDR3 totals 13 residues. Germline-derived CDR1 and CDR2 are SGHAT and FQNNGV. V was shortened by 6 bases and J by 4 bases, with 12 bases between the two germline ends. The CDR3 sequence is CASSFPGGTEAFF. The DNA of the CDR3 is TGTGCCAGCAGTTTCCCAGGTGGCACTGAAGCTTTCTTT.

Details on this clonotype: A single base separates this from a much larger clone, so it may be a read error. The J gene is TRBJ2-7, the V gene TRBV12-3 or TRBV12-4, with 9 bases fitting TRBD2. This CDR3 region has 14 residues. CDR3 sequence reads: CASILAGASYEQYF. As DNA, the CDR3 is TGTGCCAGCATTTTAGCGGGGGCTTCCTACGAGCAGTACTTC.

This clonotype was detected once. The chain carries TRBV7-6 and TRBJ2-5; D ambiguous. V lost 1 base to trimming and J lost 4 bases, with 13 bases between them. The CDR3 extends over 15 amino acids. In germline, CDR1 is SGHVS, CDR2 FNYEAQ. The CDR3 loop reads CASSLGFGTAETQYF. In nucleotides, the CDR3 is TGTGCCAGCAGCTTAGGGTTCGGAACGGCAGAGACCCAGTACTTC.

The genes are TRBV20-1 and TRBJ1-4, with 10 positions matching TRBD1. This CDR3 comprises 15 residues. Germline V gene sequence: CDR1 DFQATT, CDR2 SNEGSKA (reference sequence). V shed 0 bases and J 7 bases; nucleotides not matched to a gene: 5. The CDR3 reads CSARDEGQGSEKLFF. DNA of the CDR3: TGCAGTGCTAGAGATGAGGGACAGGGGTCTGAAAAACTGTTTTTT.

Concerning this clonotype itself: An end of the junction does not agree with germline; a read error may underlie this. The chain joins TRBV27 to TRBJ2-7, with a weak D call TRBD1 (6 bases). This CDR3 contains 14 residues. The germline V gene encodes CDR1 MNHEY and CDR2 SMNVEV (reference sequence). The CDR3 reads CASSLTQGLYEQCF. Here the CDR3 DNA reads TGTGCCAGCAGCCTGACACAGGGCCTCTACGAGCAGTGCTTC.

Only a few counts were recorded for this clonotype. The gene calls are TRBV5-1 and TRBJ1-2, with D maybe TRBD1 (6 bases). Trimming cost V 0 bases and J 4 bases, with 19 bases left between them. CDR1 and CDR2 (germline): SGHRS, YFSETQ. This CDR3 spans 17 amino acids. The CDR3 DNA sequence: TGCGCCAGCAGCTTGGCTCTACCCGACAGGCTAATCTATGGCTACACCTTC. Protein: CASSLALPDRLIYGYTF.